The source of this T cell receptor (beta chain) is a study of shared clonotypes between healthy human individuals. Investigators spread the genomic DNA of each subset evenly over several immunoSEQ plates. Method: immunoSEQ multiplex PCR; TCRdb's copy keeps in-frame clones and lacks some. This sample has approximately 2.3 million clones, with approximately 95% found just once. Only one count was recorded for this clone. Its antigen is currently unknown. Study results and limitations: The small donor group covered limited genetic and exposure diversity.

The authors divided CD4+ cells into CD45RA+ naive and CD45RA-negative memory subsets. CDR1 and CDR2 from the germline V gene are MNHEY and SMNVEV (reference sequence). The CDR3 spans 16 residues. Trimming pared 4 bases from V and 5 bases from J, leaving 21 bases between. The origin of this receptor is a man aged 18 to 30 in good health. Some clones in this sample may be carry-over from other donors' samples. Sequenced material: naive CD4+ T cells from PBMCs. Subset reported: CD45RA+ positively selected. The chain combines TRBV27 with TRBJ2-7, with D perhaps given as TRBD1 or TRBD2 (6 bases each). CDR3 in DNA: TGTGCCAGCAGTTCCCCCGCCGGGGGCCGCGGGGACGAGCAGTACTTC. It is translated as CASSSPAGGRGDEQYF.